The 25 T cell receptor beta chains given below trace back to one sample, sequenced in a study of chemoradiotherapy in HPV16-positive cancers. TCRdb's copy holds only in-frame clones and misses some; the assay was immunoSEQ multiplex PCR. There are tens of thousands of clones in the sample; roughly three quarters occur only once, and about 4.8% lies in the top ten. Sequenced material: blood, taken from a patient who underwent chemoradiotherapy. Receptors originate from a human donor with HPV-associated anogenital cancer.

The rearrangement links TRBV5-1 to TRBJ1-1, with D possibly matching TRBD1 (5 bases). Per germline, CDR1 SGHRS and CDR2 YFSETQ. Trimming took off 1 base at V and 7 bases at J, with 11 bases between the two ends. There are 13 residues in the CDR3. CDR3 DNA sequence: TGCGCCAGCAGCTTGCGGGAGAGGGGTGAAGCTTTCTTT. As protein: CASSLRERGEAFF.

The genes are TRBV19 and TRBJ2-3; no definite D call. Germline loops: CDR1 LNHDA, CDR2 SQIVND (reference sequence). V lost 6 bases to trimming and J lost 0 bases, with 10 bases between them. The CDR3 runs to 14 residues. CDR3 nucleotide sequence: TGTGCCAGTAGAGTTCTGGGGAGCACAGATACGCAGTATTTT. It specifies CASRVLGSTDTQYF. Together with reference TRBV19 and TRBJ2-3, the CDR3 gives the full variable domain: DGGITQSPKYLFRKEGQNVTLSCEQNLNHDAMYWYRQDPGQGLRLIYYSQIVNDFQKGDIAEGYSVSREKKESFPLTVTSAQKNPTAFYLCASRVLGSTDTQYFGPGTRLTVL.

The rearrangement uses TRBV6-1 and TRBJ2-5; 10 bases agree with TRBD2. Germline V CDR1 and CDR2: MNHNS, SASEGT. J lost 2 bases, V lost 4 bases, and 7 bases had no gene match. The length of the CDR3 is 16 residues. CDR3 DNA sequence: TGTGCCAGCAGTGTGTTCCTAGCGGGGGAACAAGAGACCCAGTACTTC. Translation gives CASSVFLAGEQETQYF.

The V call is TRBV19, the J call TRBJ2-4; D may correspond to TRBD1 or TRBD2 (5 bases each). The CDR3 runs 14 residues. V lost 1 base to trimming and J lost 7 bases, with 11 bases between them. Germline V lookup: CDR1 LNHDA, CDR2 SQIVND (reference sequence). CDR3 protein: CASSIGRGANIQYF. Written as DNA, the CDR3 is TGTGCCAGTAGTATAGGTAGAGGGGCGAACATTCAGTACTTC.

The rearrangement joins TRBV6-6 to TRBJ2-7, with D maybe TRBD1 (6 bases). The CDR3 length is 13 residues. V gave up 6 bases and J gave up 4 bases, with 13 bases separating them. The germline CDR1 and CDR2 sequences are MNHNY and SVGAGI (reference sequence). The CDR3 protein is CASRLDRTYEQYF. For the CDR3, the DNA is TGTGCCAGCAGATTAGACAGGACGTACGAGCAGTACTTC.

CDR3 amino acids: CASSSQISGGGTDTQYF. CDR3 sequence (DNA): TGTGCCAGCAGCTCCCAGATTAGCGGGGGGGGCACAGATACGCAGTATTTT. The chain links TRBV11-3 to TRBJ2-3, with 11 bases matching TRBD2. The CDR3 consists of 17 residues. Germline V gene data show CDR1 as SGHNT and CDR2 as YENEEA. With 4 bases clipped from V and 1 base from J, the junction kept 7 bases outside the gene matches. Filled out from reference TRBV11-3 and TRBJ2-3, the complete variable domain reads EAGVVQSPRYKIIEKKQPVAFWCNPISGHNTLYWYLQNLGQGPELLIRYENEEAVDDSQLPKDRFSAERLKGVDSTLKIQPAELGDSAVYLCASSSQISGGGTDTQYFGPGTRLTVL.

V gene TRBV4-1 combines with J gene TRBJ1-1, with D possibly TRBD1 on 5 matching bases. V was shortened by 0 bases and J by 1 base, with 6 bases between the two germline ends. Germline CDR1 is MGHRA and CDR2 is YSYEKL. This CDR3 region has 14 residues. The CDR3 coding sequence is TGCGCCAGCAGCCAAGATAGGGGGAACACTGAAGCTTTCTTT. Amino acids: CASSQDRGNTEAFF.

The chain joins TRBV19 to TRBJ2-1; D tentatively fits TRBD1 or TRBD2 (6 bases each). Trimming shortened V by 5 bases and J by 5 bases, and 19 bases separated the two germline ends. The length of the CDR3 is 16 residues. Germline V gives CDR1 LNHDA, CDR2 SQIVND (reference sequence). CDR3 DNA sequence: TGTGCCAGTAGTTCTTTCGGGACACGGGGGAACAATGAGCAGTTCTTC. It codes for CASSSFGTRGNNEQFF. Drawing the rest from reference TRBV19 and TRBJ2-1, the complete variable domain is DGGITQSPKYLFRKEGQNVTLSCEQNLNHDAMYWYRQDPGQGLRLIYYSQIVNDFQKGDIAEGYSVSREKKESFPLTVTSAQKNPTAFYLCASSSFGTRGNNEQFFGPGTRLTVL.

The V and J genes are TRBV15 and TRBJ1-4; possibly TRBD1 for D (5 bases). V was pared by 8 bases and J by 7 bases, with 11 bases between. CDR1 LNHNV and CDR2 YYDKDF come from the germline V gene (reference sequence). This CDR3 comprises 12 residues. The CDR3 reads CATRRGGEKLFF. CDR3 coding DNA: TGTGCCACCCGCCGGGGGGGTGAAAAACTGTTTTTT. Variable domain in full (rest from reference TRBV15 and TRBJ1-4): DAMVIQNPRYQVTQFGKPVTLSCSQTLNHNVMYWYQQKSSQAPKLLFHYYDKDFNNEADTPDNFQSRRPNTSFCFLDIRSPGLGDTAMYLCATRRGGEKLFFGSGTQLSVL.

V gene TRBV7-2 combines with J gene TRBJ2-7; 7 bases align to TRBD2. With 5 bases clipped from V and 0 bases from J, the junction kept 4 bases outside the gene matches. The CDR3 consists of 14 residues. Germline lookup yields CDR1 SGHTA and CDR2 FQGNSA. For the CDR3, the DNA is TGTGCCAGCAGCCCCCAGCGGGGCTCCTACGAGCAGTACTTC. Its translation is CASSPQRGSYEQYF.

The chain is built from TRBV2 and TRBJ1-6; 7 bases align to TRBD1. V trimming: 3 bases; J trimming: 3 bases; junction bases outside the gene matches: 2. Germline-derived CDR1 and CDR2 are SNHLY and FYNNEI. The CDR3 is made up of 15 amino acids. CDR3 protein: CASSDRQGYNSPLHF. The CDR3 DNA reads as TGTGCCAGCAGTGACAGACAGGGCTATAATTCACCCCTCCACTTT.

J is TRBJ2-4 and V is TRBV5-4, with D unresolved. The CDR3 has 14 residues. Trimming shortened V by 0 bases and J by 0 bases, and 4 bases separated the two germline ends. Germline V gene data show CDR1 as SGHNT and CDR2 as YYREEE (reference sequence). CDR3 region: CASSLEVAKNIQYF. CDR3 DNA sequence: TGTGCCAGCAGCTTGGAGGTAGCCAAAAACATTCAGTACTTC.

The chain is built from TRBV5-1 and TRBJ2-3; 8 bases match TRBD2. The CDR3 runs 14 residues. Germline V gene lookup returns CDR1 SGHRS and CDR2 YFSETQ. V was clipped by 3 bases and J by 2 bases; unmatched bases: 2. The CDR3 bases are TGCGCCAGCAGCTCTGGACTAGCCACAGATACGCAGTATTTT. Translating gives CASSSGLATDTQYF.

The CDR3 protein is CASSESGGSSGQPQHF. The DNA of the CDR3 is TGTGCCAGCAGTGAATCGGGGGGCTCATCGGGTCAGCCCCAGCATTTT. J is TRBJ1-5 and V is TRBV6-1, with D possibly matching TRBD1 (6 bases). CDR1 MNHNS and CDR2 SASEGT come from the germline V gene. Trimming took off 2 bases at V and 6 bases at J, with 17 bases between the two ends. This CDR3 is built from 16 residues.

The chain links TRBV25-1 to TRBJ2-3; perhaps TRBD1 as D (5 bases). Between the trimmed V and J ends, which lost 4 bases and 0 bases, there was a span of 11 bases. Germline V gene data show CDR1 as MGHDK and CDR2 as SYGVNS. The CDR3 is made up of 15 amino acids. This CDR3 reads CASSARSGSTDTQYF. CDR3 sequence (DNA): TGTGCCAGCAGTGCTAGGTCAGGGAGCACAGATACGCAGTATTTT.

This clone was seen more than once but under ten times. The chain employs TRBV7-6 and TRBJ2-5; D gene ambiguous. Trimming left V 0 bases short and J 1 base short, with 9 bases between. The V gene's germline CDR1 is SGHVS and CDR2 FNYEAQ. CDR3 length equals 15 residues. This CDR3 reads CASSLANWGQETQYF. CDR3 sequence (DNA): TGTGCCAGCAGCTTAGCGAACTGGGGCCAAGAGACCCAGTACTTC.

This clone was seen a handful of times. The rearrangement links TRBV10-3 to TRBJ1-5, with 7 nucleotides matching TRBD1. There are 15 residues in the CDR3. V dropped 8 bases and J dropped 0; count of bases not matched to a gene: 7. The germline V gene has CDR1 ENHRY and CDR2 SYGVKD. The CDR3 here is CAIGEGAFSNQPQHF. The CDR3, as DNA: TGTGCCATCGGGGAGGGGGCGTTTAGCAATCAGCCCCAGCATTTT.

The chain employs TRBV7-8 and TRBJ1-1; D gene unclear. CDR3 size: 14 residues. Deletions cut 2 bases from V and 0 bases from J, with 7 bases between. Germline V lookup: CDR1 SGHVS, CDR2 FQNEAQ. The chain's CDR3 is CASSLTEVNTEAFF. The CDR3 DNA follows: TGTGCCAGCAGCTTAACCGAGGTGAACACTGAAGCTTTCTTT.

The chain is built from TRBV30 and TRBJ1-2; weak D call: TRBD1 (5 bases). V shed 5 bases and J shed 7 bases, with 20 bases lying between them. The CDR3 runs 14 residues. Germline V gives CDR1 GTSNPN, CDR2 SVGIG (reference sequence). The CDR3 bases are TGTGCCTGGGTCGAGGGGACCCCTTCGGGTGGCTACACCTTC. Residues: CAWVEGTPSGGYTF.

V gene TRBV6-1 combines with J gene TRBJ2-3; TRBD1 is a possible D gene (6 bases). With 7 bases removed from V and 2 bases from J, the gap between germline ends came to 16 bases. The germline V gene encodes CDR1 MNHNS and CDR2 SASEGT. The CDR3 sequence is 15 residues long. The CDR3 coding sequence is TGTGCCAGCAAAATTTCCAGGACAGCCACAGATACGCAGTATTTT. Encoded protein: CASKISRTATDTQYF.

The CDR3 sequence is CAWSAGTAIYGYTF. In DNA, the CDR3 is TGTGCCTGGAGTGCCGGGACAGCCATCTATGGCTACACCTTC. This chain connects TRBV30 to TRBJ1-2; 7 nucleotides align to TRBD1. The CDR3 runs to 14 residues. V lost 1 base to trimming and J lost 4 bases; unmatched junction nucleotides: 6. From germline, CDR1 is GTSNPN and CDR2 SVGIG (reference sequence).

The chain couples TRBV5-4 to TRBJ2-5; D remains ambiguous. Germline V gives CDR1 SGHNT, CDR2 YYREEE (reference sequence). V lost 6 bases and J 4 bases, leaving 7 bases between the germline ends. This CDR3 has 11 residues. As DNA, the CDR3 is TGTGCCAGCACCTCCAGAGAGACCCAGTACTTC. Amino acid sequence: CASTSRETQYF.

The chain links TRBV14 to TRBJ1-1; D perhaps matches TRBD1 (6 bases). The CDR3 spans 15 residues. Trimming took 0 bases from V and 6 from J, leaving 14 bases between them. Germline loops: CDR1 SGHDN, CDR2 FVKESK. CDR3 sequence (DNA): TGTGCCAGCAGCCAAGATCAGCGGGGGGCGCCTGAAGCTTTCTTT. Its protein product is CASSQDQRGAPEAFF.

CDR3 coding DNA: TGTGCCAGCAGTACCGGGACAGGGGCGTACGAGCAGTACTTC. Protein: CASSTGTGAYEQYF. The rearrangement uses TRBV5-4 and TRBJ2-7, with 10 bases lining up with TRBD1. Germline lookup yields CDR1 SGHNT and CDR2 YYREEE (reference sequence). The CDR3 has 14 residues. J gave up 4 bases and V 5 bases, and 6 bases lay outside the gene matches.

The V call is TRBV18, the J call TRBJ2-7; D gene unclear. V was clipped by 0 bases and J by 6 bases, with 12 bases between them. Germline lookup yields CDR1 KGHSH and CDR2 LQKENI. This CDR3 region has 14 residues. The CDR3, as DNA: TGTGCCAGCTCACCACCTATATTCCAAGGCGAGCAGTACTTC. Protein product: CASSPPIFQGEQYF.